Included here is one T cell receptor (beta chain) sequence, with context. Its antigen is not identified. The V end was cut by 3 bases, the J end by 5 bases, with 14 bases between. Germline assignment: CDR1 SGHTA and CDR2 FQGNSA. The CDR3 has 15 residues. PCR primers comprised 60 Vbeta and 13 Jbeta primers. Some clones are missing from TCRdb's copy, which holds only in-frame ones; the method was immunoSEQ multiplex PCR. The repertoire holds about 130,000 clones, with roughly three quarters as singletons. This entry is derived from a study of cytomegalovirus exposure and HLA in healthy donors. Study-wide results and caveats: CMV serostatus was the only immune exposure information that was available. V- and J-gene trimming in TCR beta was tied to a missense DCLRE1C variant by an analysis performed later.

The chain joins TRBV7-2 to TRBJ1-5; D is ambiguous. This TCR came from a young man in good health and CMV-seronegative. The specimen was PBMCs. CDR3 loop: CASSFLPGTDQPQHF. CDR3 bases: TGTGCCAGCAGCTTCCTACCCGGTACCGATCAGCCCCAGCATTTT.